This TCR beta chain came from a study of follicular helper T cells after annual influenza vaccination (dated by TCRdb to the late 2010s). In terms of the full investigation: Blood was collected on days 0, 7 and 28 after each seasonal influenza vaccination. To look at recall of cTfh clones, some subjects were tracked through successive annual vaccinations covering the 2013-2014, 2014-2015 and 2015-2016 seasons. One week after vaccination, a second recruited cohort of roughly 11 subjects (Table S1) displayed a similar ICOS+CD38+ cTfh response. Multi-year samples were obtained from about six subjects, with two vaccination seasons covered for a few subjects and three seasons covered for two subjects. The 2013-2014 samples were cryopreserved, while the 2015 samples were processed right after collection. General study outcomes and caveats: Day 7 ICOS+CD38+ clones were most often found later in ICOS-CD38- cTfh, suggesting that subset may serve as a memory reservoir. Undersampling of the much larger non-cTfh compartments could not be excluded when assessing influenza clone enrichment. ICOS+CD38+ cTfh clonality correlated with the frequency of that population, and its change correlated with the change in circulating plasmablast frequency. A recurrent oligoclonal ICOS+CD38+ cTfh response containing tetramer and AIM influenza-specific clonotypes was recalled by successive annual vaccinations. Productive TCRB sequences were recovered from only roughly 10-22% of analyzed cells, so rare clonotypes could not be sampled.

This clone showed up just a few times. No cognate antigen has been identified for it. No clone much larger than this one lies a single base away; base qualities are absent. The time point label, as the study defines it: 2015-2016 season, 7 days after influenza vaccination. Seasonal inactivated influenza vaccine (Fluvarix) was administered to adults, and sorted blood CD4 subsets were tracked by TCRB sequencing before and after vaccination. To be eligible, subjects had to be community-dwelling and could not have received an influenza vaccine during the previous 6 months. Subjects were excluded for influenza vaccine contraindications, substance abuse, HIV/AIDS, active malignancy, immunomodulatory medication, or active illness such as respiratory infection. Between roughly 40 and 110 mL of blood was sampled per time point. Either Ficoll-Paque PLUS or SepMate separation was used to isolate PBMC. As a non-Tfh comparison subset, CXCR5- memory CD4 T cells were sorted. Before DNA extraction, cell subsets were sorted from PBMC on a BD FACS Aria.

The germline V gene yields SGDLS for CDR1 and YYNGEE for CDR2. Trimming removed 0 bases from V and 5 bases from J; the gene matches leave 3 bases unexplained. From the cysteine up to the phenylalanine, the CDR3 has a length of 14 residues. Left in the record is the CDR3 DNA by itself, 42 bases read in frame from the first base. The method behind the library was the immunoSEQ multiplex PCR assay. Adaptive Biotechnologies handled the TCRB amplification, library preparation, sequencing and preliminary bioinformatics at Survey level resolution. In the paper's pipeline: Clonality was computed in R as 1 minus normalized Shannon entropy; the Gini index was calculated with the R package ineq. To get the overlap score, the summed counts of shared sequences were divided by the total counts of all sequences in both of the compared samples. Shared-clonotype significance used Fisher's exact test assuming a theoretical repertoire of 10^7 TCRB sequences. TCRdb took this table from immuneACCESS and kept in-frame rearrangements with V and J called. Such tables lack part of the clones; where checked against another copy, unresolved V genes explain under half of the gap, and the rest is unexplained. V and J calls plus clone size are reproduced from that table; the DNA served to infer D and trimming. Recorded for this sample are some 7,000 clones; around 84% of them occurred a single time. Of the sample, roughly 0.6% falls within the top ten clones.

The sample in question was CXCR5- memory CD4+ T cells sorted from blood, obtained 7 days after influenza vaccination. The cell subset or site label corresponds to: CXCR5- memory CD4 T cells. The TCR comes from an adult who received the influenza vaccine. This receptor chain uses TRBV9 and TRBJ1-2; the junction holds 8 bases that match TRBD1. For the CDR3, the sequence is CASSVEDRGYGYTF. The DNA sequence is as follows: TGTGCCAGCAGCGTAGAAGACAGGGGTTATGGCTACACCTTC.